This T cell receptor beta chain was sequenced for a study of blood T cell repertoires in COVID-19. About the study: From the United States, Italy and Spain came samples of acute and convalescent COVID-19. T cells, B-cell-depleted T cells, or PBMCs supplied cDNA or gDNA.

The CDR3 loop spans 16 amino acids. V shed 2 bases and J 7 bases; nucleotides not matched to a gene: 10. Germline loops: CDR1 MNHNY, CDR2 SVGAGI (reference sequence). Seattle patient enrollment occurred during active infection, with longitudinal follow-up thereafter. In the original analysis: For nucleated cells, counts were estimated from reference gene primer amplification. Method: immunoSEQ multiplex PCR; TCRdb's copy keeps in-frame clones and lacks some. V and J calls plus clone size are reproduced from that table; the DNA served to infer D and trimming. This table holds 75,000 to 90,000 clones, just under 80% found once.

Sequenced sample: peripheral blood. The gene calls are TRBV6-6 and TRBJ2-1; 8 bases align to TRBD2. The clonotype originates from a man aged 60 to 75 with COVID-19, enrolled during active disease. The DNA of the CDR3 is TGTGCCAGCAGTTACCGGGGGGGACTAGTGTTGAATGAGCAGTTCTTC. Amino acid sequence: CASSYRGGLVLNEQFF.